This TCR beta chain derives from a study of T cells in Graves' hyperthyroidism and ophthalmopathy. Ophthalmopathy cases met thresholds of Clinical Activity Score at least 3, NOSPECS grade at least 4 and duration under 3 months. Using around 10 ml of fresh peripheral blood, PBMCs were prepared. General study results and limits: Ophthalmopathy prediction by the model preceded onset by a median approximately six months. Also found in blood were most expanded thyroid clonotypes above 0.001.

The TCR beta CDR3 regions underwent amplification using RNA transcripts as the source. Using the HTBI primer set, a first-round RT-PCR was run on the TCR CDR3. Via MiXCR, TCRdb re-called the multiplex PCR reads, giving one row per CDR3 protein. Among around 600,000 distinct CDR3 sequences listed, 11% to 15% were seen once. A few counts support this clonotype. What it recognizes is unknown. The CDR3 has 16 amino acids. J lost 5 bases, V lost 4 bases, and 6 bases had no gene match. From germline, CDR1 is SEHNR and CDR2 FQNEAQ (reference sequence). The sequencing input was blood. The source is a woman younger than 35 with Graves' ophthalmopathy. The V gene is TRBV7-9, the J gene TRBJ2-1, with 12 bases identical to TRBD2. CDR3 region: CASSSLAGGPNNEQFF. CDR3 nucleotides: TGTGCCAGCAGCTCTCTAGCGGGAGGGCCGAACAATGAGCAGTTCTTC.